This TCR beta chain was recorded in a study of Ad26.COV2.S vaccination and SARS-CoV-2 variants. Background on the study: COV1001, an Ad26.COV2.S trial, supplied this vaccine-arm donor. Once or twice, 56 days apart, Ad26.COV2.S was delivered intramuscularly.

Clones were read by immunoSEQ multiplex PCR, and TCRdb kept only the in-frame ones, dropping some. Of some 340,000 clones in the sample, around 83% are singletons; the top ten hold roughly 1.9%. Looked up from germline, CDR1 is SGHAT and CDR2 is FQNNGV. Trimming removed 3 bases from V and 5 bases from J, with 10 bases in between. The CDR3 sequence is 14 residues long. A word on this clone: Its cognate antigen is unknown.

Indicated treatment: over 15 received Ad26.COV2.S at low or high dose, single or two shots; a few received placebo; per-sample allocation not given. After the first vaccine or placebo injection, samples were drawn on day 63. Study-wide results and caveats: The TCR breadth and depth analyses may have understated or missed part of the total T cell responses. Vaccinated and placebo-treated recipients had similar non-spike TCR breadth.

The TCR originated in a person aged 18-60 years who received the Ad26.COV2.S COVID-19 vaccine or a placebo. The gene calls are TRBV11-2 and TRBJ2-2, with D hard to call. The sample in question was peripheral blood, obtained in a trial of Ad26.COV2.S vaccine versus placebo. CDR3 nucleotides: TGTGCCAGCAGCTTGGGGTTCAAAACCGGGGAGCTGTTTTTT. Protein: CASSLGFKTGELFF.